The following is a T cell receptor (beta chain) sequence with its context. This sample was included in a study of PD-L1 blockade in urothelial cancer. The protocol was immunoSEQ multiplex PCR, while the TCRdb copy is restricted to in-frame clones and leaves out a portion. The sample lists 25,000 to 35,000 clones, under 90% occurring once. Described time point: peripheral blood 6 weeks after treatment start. The input for sequencing was PBMCs, taken around atezolizumab (anti-PD-L1) treatment. This sequence was found in a man in his 70s with urothelial cancer.

In DNA, the CDR3 is TGTGCCAGCACCAGTAGTAGGGGGTATGTGAATCAGCCCCAGCATTTT. Amino acid sequence: CASTSSRGYVNQPQHF. The chain has TRBV5-6 and TRBJ1-5; weak D call: TRBD1 (6 bases). V lost 6 bases and J lost 4, with 20 bases in between. Germline CDR1 is SGHDT and CDR2 is YYEEEE. The CDR3 is made up of 16 amino acids.